This T cell receptor (beta chain) was identified during a study of T cells in Graves' hyperthyroidism and ophthalmopathy. The study, taken as a whole, reports: Blood samples included most of the expanded thyroid clonotypes exceeding 0.001.

RNA transcripts served as the template for amplifying TCR beta CDR3 regions. The primer set for the first-round RT-PCR of the TCR CDR3 was HTBI. Each CDR3 protein is one row after TCRdb ran MiXCR on the multiplex PCR reads. The top ten clones hold approximately 32% of a sample with under 250,000 distinct CDR3 sequences, more than 20% of them seen once. In the ophthalmopathy cohort, Clinical Activity Score was at least 3, NOSPECS grade at least 4, and duration under 3 months. Worth noting for this clonotype: Its target is not known. Just one base apart from a much larger clone, this may be a read error.

The CDR3 contains 16 residues. Trimming removed 5 bases at V and 0 bases at J, with 14 bases between. Per the germline V gene, CDR1 is MDHEN and CDR2 is SYDVKM. The sequenced sample was blood. The receptor comes from a middle-aged woman with Graves' ophthalmopathy. V and J are TRBV28 and TRBJ2-4, with D perhaps TRBD1 (5 bases). The DNA for the CDR3 is TGTGCCAGCAGTCCCTGGGGCACTTTAGCCAAAAACATTCAGTACTTC. This gives the protein CASSPWGTLAKNIQYF.